The text below deals with one T cell receptor beta chain. Data came from immunoSEQ multiplex PCR; TCRdb stores just in-frame clones and leaves some out. Altogether about 120,000 clones are present, around 87% being singletons, with the ten largest covering 1.1%. Trimming pared 5 bases from V and 2 bases from J, leaving 7 bases between. The CDR3 has 14 residues. Germline CDR1 LNHNV, CDR2 YYDKDF (reference sequence). The data are from a study of control samples from healthy donors and cancer patients. The chain joins TRBV15 to TRBJ2-6; the D is unclear. Sequenced: PBMCs. This receptor was identified in a woman aged 45-65 years with colorectal cancer. CDR3 sequence (DNA): TGTGCCACCAGCGACCGAGCTGGGGCCAACGTCCTGACTTTC. Protein product: CATSDRAGANVLTF.